This TCR beta chain is drawn from a study of human T cells and chemical hapten exposure. MiXCR, run by TCRdb on the RACE reads, gives a single entry per CDR3 protein. The table includes around 75,000 distinct CDR3 sequences, over 9.5% detected once. Time point defined: patch test 1, 2 weeks after DPC sensitization. Regarding treatment: therapeutic diphenylcyclopropenone sensitization with weekly scalp DPC. The CDR3 consists of 14 residues. V shed 6 bases, J shed 13 bases, and the junction held 11 bases outside the gene matches. This clonotype was found a few times. The starting material was whole blood, obtained in connection with sensitization to the hapten diphenylcyclopropenone (DPC). This TCR was recovered from an older woman with alopecia areata. Some clones in this sample may be carry-over from other donors' samples. The chain has TRBV12-3 or TRBV12-4 and TRBJ1-6; 8 bases agree with TRBD1. CDR3 nucleotides: TGTGCCAGCAGCTCAGGACAGGGAAGACCCCCCCTCCACTTT. The encoded protein is CASSSGQGRPPLHF.